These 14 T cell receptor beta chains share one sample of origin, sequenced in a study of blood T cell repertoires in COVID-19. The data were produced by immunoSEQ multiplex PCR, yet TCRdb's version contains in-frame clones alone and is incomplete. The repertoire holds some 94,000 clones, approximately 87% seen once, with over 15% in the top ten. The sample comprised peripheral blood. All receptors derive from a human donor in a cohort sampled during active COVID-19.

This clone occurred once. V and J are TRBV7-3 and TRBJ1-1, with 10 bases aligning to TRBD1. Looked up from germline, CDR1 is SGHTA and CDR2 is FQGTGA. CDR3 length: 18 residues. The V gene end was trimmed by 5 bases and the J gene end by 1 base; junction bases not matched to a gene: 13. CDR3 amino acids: CASSPSGQGGPRNTEAFF. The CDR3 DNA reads TGTGCCAGCAGCCCCTCAGGACAGGGGGGTCCGCGGAACACTGAAGCTTTCTTT.

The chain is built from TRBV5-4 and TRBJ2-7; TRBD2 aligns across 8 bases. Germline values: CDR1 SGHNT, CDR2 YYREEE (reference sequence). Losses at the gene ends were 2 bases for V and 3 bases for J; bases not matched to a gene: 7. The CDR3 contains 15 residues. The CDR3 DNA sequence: TGTGCCAGCAGCTTAGCGGGAGCCACGGGCTACGAGCAGTACTTC. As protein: CASSLAGATGYEQYF.

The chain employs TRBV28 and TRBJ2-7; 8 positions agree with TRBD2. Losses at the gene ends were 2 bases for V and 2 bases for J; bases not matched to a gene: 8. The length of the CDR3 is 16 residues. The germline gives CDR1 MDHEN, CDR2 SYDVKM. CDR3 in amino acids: CASSLGQVAGPYEQYF. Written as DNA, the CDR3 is TGTGCCAGCAGTTTAGGCCAAGTAGCGGGACCCTACGAGCAGTACTTC.

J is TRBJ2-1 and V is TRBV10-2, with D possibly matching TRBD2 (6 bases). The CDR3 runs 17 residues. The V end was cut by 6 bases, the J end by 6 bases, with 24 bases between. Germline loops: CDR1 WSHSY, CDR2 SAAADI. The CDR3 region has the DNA TGCGCCAGCAGGGCGACCCTTACTACACCGGGGGTCAATGAGCAGTTCTTC. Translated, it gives CASRATLTTPGVNEQFF.

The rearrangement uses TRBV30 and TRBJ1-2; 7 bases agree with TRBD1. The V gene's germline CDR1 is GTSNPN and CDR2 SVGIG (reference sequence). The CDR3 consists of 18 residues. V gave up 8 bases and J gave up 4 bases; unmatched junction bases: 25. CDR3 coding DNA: TGTGCCGGGTCGGCCCCTTCCTCCTTGGACAGGATACTCTATGGCTACACCTTC. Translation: CAGSAPSSLDRILYGYTF.

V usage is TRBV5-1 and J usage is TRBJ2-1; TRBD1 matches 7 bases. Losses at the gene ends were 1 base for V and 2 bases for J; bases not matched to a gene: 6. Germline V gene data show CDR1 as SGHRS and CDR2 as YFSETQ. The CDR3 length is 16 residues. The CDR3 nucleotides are TGCGCCAGCAGCTTGACCCCGGGACAGCCCTACAATGAGCAGTTCTTC. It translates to CASSLTPGQPYNEQFF.

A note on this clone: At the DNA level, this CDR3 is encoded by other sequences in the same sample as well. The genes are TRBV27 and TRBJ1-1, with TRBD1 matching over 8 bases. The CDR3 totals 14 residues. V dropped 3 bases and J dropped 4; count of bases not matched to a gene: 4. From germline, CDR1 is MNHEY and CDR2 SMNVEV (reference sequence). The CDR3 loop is CASSLNRGFTEAFF. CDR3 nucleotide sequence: TGTGCCAGCAGTTTGAACAGGGGGTTCACTGAAGCTTTCTTT.

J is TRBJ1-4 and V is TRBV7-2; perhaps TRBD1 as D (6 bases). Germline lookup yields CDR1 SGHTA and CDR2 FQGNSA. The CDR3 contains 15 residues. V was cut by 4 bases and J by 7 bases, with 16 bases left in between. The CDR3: CASSSPRGGGEKLFF. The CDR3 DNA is TGTGCCAGCAGCTCCCCCCGGGGAGGGGGTGAAAAACTGTTTTTT.

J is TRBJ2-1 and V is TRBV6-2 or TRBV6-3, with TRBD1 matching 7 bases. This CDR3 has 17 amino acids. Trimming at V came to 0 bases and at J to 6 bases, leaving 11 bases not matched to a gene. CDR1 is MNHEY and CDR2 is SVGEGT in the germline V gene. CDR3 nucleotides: TGTGCCAGCAGTTACTCTCTTTTTGGACAGGAGACCAATGAGCAGTTCTTC. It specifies CASSYSLFGQETNEQFF.

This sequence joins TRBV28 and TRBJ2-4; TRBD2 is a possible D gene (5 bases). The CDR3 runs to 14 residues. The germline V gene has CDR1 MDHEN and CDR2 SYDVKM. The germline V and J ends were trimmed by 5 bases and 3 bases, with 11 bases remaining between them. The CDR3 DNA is TGTGCCAGCAGTGGCGACGGGAACAAAAACATTCAGTACTTC. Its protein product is CASSGDGNKNIQYF.

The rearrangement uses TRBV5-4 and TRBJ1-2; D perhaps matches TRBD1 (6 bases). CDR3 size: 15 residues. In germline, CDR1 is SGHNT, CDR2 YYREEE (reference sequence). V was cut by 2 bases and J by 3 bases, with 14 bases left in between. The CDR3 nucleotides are TGTGCCAGCAGCTTAGGGGGGGCGCAGGACTATGGCTACACCTTC. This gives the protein CASSLGGAQDYGYTF.

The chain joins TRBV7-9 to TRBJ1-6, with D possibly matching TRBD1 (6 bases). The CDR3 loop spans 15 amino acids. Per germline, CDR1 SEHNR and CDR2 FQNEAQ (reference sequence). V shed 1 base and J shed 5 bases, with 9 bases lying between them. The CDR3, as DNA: TGTGCCAGCAGCTTAGGGACAGATAATAATTCACCCCTCCACTTT. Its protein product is CASSLGTDNNSPLHF.

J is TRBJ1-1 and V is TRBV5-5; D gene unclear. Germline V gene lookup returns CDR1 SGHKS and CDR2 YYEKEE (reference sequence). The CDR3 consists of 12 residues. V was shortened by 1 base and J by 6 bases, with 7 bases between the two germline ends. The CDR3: CASSLFGPEAFF. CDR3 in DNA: TGTGCCAGCAGCTTGTTTGGGCCTGAAGCTTTCTTT.

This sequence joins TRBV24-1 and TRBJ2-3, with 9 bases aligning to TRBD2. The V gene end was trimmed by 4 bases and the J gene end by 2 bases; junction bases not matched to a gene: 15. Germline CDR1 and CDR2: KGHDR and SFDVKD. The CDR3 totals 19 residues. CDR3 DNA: TGTGCCACCAGTGACAGAACGCCGTTGGTAGCGGGAGACACAGATACGCAGTATTTT. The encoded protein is CATSDRTPLVAGDTDTQYF.